These T cell receptor beta chains were read from a single sample in a study of T cell changes during pregnancy in multiple sclerosis. The table came from immunoSEQ multiplex PCR; TCRdb's copy has only in-frame clones and leaves some out. The profile shows over 60,000 clones, roughly 96% of them singletons. The starting material was CD8+ T cells from peripheral blood mononuclear cells, obtained after pregnancy. The receptors come from a female donor with multiple sclerosis, enrolled in a pregnancy study. CDR3s include the opening cysteine and the closing phenylalanine or tryptophan. The order of the fields is J gene, D gene, clone size, V gene, CDR3 protein, CDR3 DNA. D genes are given only for firm matches. The size of a clone is reported for some rows only, either as once, few or many, or as a class for expanded clones.

>TRBJ1-1|NA|NA|TRBV27
CASSLWVGGGTEAFF
TGTGCCAGCAGTTTATGGGTCGGGGGGGGGACTGAAGCTTTCTTT
>TRBJ2-7|TRBD2|NA|TRBV27
CASTRRAGELYEQYF
TGTGCCAGCACCAGGAGAGCGGGAGAGTTGTACGAGCAGTACTTC
>TRBJ2-1|TRBD2|NA|TRBV10-3
CAISNQLAGEVNEQFF
TGTGCCATCAGTAACCAACTTGCGGGAGAGGTAAATGAGCAGTTCTTC
>TRBJ1-5|NA|NA|TRBV5-6
CASSIGGGFNQPQHF
TGTGCCAGCAGCATCGGCGGGGGATTCAATCAGCCCCAGCATTTT
>TRBJ1-1|NA|NA|TRBV4-3
CASSQDLRGGTEAFF
TGCGCCAGCAGCCAAGATCTGAGGGGAGGCACTGAAGCTTTCTTT
>TRBJ2-7|NA|NA|TRBV7-2
CASSLGGGGPYEQYF
TGTGCCAGCAGTCTAGGGGGGGGAGGGCCTTACGAGCAGTACTTC
>TRBJ2-1|NA|NA|TRBV5-6
CASSSGSSSYEQFF
TGTGCCAGCAGCTCCGGGTCCTCGAGCTATGAGCAGTTCTTC
>TRBJ2-7|NA|NA|TRBV6-7
CASSPISGLWSYEQYF
TGTGCCAGCAGTCCTATCTCGGGGTTGTGGTCCTACGAGCAGTACTTC
>TRBJ2-1|NA|NA|TRBV19
CASLDSSLAAKQFF
TGTGCCAGTTTGGACAGTTCTCTAGCGGCAAAGCAGTTCTTC
>TRBJ1-2|NA|NA|TRBV7-9
CASSLRDYGYTF
TGTGCCAGCAGCCTTCGGGACTATGGCTACACCTTC
>TRBJ2-3|TRBD1|NA|TRBV28
CASSLGQGRGVDTDTQYF
TGTGCCAGCAGTCTGGGACAGGGTCGGGGTGTTGACACAGATACGCAGTATTTT
>TRBJ2-1|TRBD1|NA|TRBV11-1
CASSLDRDRDNEQFF
TGTGCCAGCAGCTTAGACCGGGACAGGGATAATGAGCAGTTCTTC
>TRBJ1-1|TRBD1|once|TRBV4-1
CASSLRQGFTEAFF
TGCGCCAGCAGCCTCAGACAGGGGTTCACTGAAGCTTTCTTT
>TRBJ2-1|TRBD1|NA|TRBV9
CASSAGQGLTEQFF
TGTGCCAGCAGCGCCGGACAGGGTTTGACTGAGCAGTTCTTC
>TRBJ2-5|TRBD2|NA|TRBV6-4
CASSLPILAGLQETQYF
TGTGCCAGCAGTCTACCCATCCTAGCGGGCCTTCAAGAGACCCAGTACTTC
>TRBJ2-7|NA|NA|TRBV27
CASRPGNRYEQYF
TGTGCCAGCCGGCCAGGGAACCGCTACGAGCAGTACTTC
>TRBJ2-2|NA|NA|TRBV9
CASSVDGSAGRTGELFF
TGTGCCAGCAGCGTAGACGGATCGGCAGGGCGGACCGGGGAGCTGTTTTTT
>TRBJ2-3|NA|NA|TRBV27
CASSVSAGYTHTDTQYF
TGTGCCAGCAGTGTATCCGCGGGCTACACACACACAGATACGCAGTATTTT
>TRBJ2-1|NA|NA|TRBV6-5
CASSPGGSSYNEQFF
TGTGCCAGCAGCCCAGGGGGGAGCTCCTACAATGAGCAGTTCTTC
>TRBJ1-1|TRBD1|NA|TRBV15
CATSRVGTGVTEAFF
TGTGCCACCAGCAGAGTGGGGACAGGGGTTACTGAAGCTTTCTTT
>TRBJ2-6|TRBD1|NA|TRBV5-8
CASSGQGVVGANVLTF
TGTGCCAGCAGCGGACAGGGAGTAGTTGGGGCCAACGTCCTGACTTTC
>TRBJ1-2|TRBD1|NA|TRBV7-8
CASRSSAAGGSGYGYTF
TGTGCCAGCAGGTCATCTGCGGCAGGGGGATCGGGCTATGGCTACACCTTC
>TRBJ2-3|NA|NA|TRBV23-1
CASRHITDTQYF
TGCGCCAGCAGACATATCACAGATACGCAGTATTTT
>TRBJ2-1|NA|NA|TRBV13
CASSLGASPPVVF
TGTGCCAGCAGCCTGGGGGCTAGCCCCCCCGTGGTCTTC
>TRBJ2-3|TRBD1|NA|TRBV7-6
CASSFPAKDRRRSDTQYF
TGTGCCAGCAGCTTCCCCGCTAAGGACAGGAGGAGGTCAGATACGCAGTATTTT
>TRBJ2-3|NA|NA|TRBV6-5
CASSYGGSGTDTQYF
TGTGCCAGCAGTTACGGGGGCTCAGGCACAGATACGCAGTATTTT
>TRBJ2-3|NA|NA|TRBV1
CTSSPENIYTQYF
TGCACCAGCAGCCCCGAAAACATCTATACGCAGTATTTT
>TRBJ2-1|NA|NA|TRBV27
CASSLSRGNEQFF
TGTGCCAGCAGTCTATCTAGGGGCAATGAGCAGTTCTTC
>TRBJ1-2|NA|medium-sized|TRBV19
CASSIGQTNGYTF
TGTGCCAGTAGTATCGGACAGACCAATGGCTACACCTTC
>TRBJ2-7|NA|once|TRBV19
CASSTPTGNSEQYF
TGTGCCAGTAGTACACCTACAGGGAATAGCGAGCAGTACTTC
>TRBJ2-1|TRBD1|NA|TRBV9
CASSITGTGGYEQFF
TGTGCCAGCAGCATCACCGGGACAGGGGGATATGAGCAGTTCTTC
>TRBJ2-3|NA|NA|TRBV27
CASSFQDSTDTQYF
TGTGCCAGCAGTTTTCAGGACTCCACAGATACGCAGTATTTT
>TRBJ2-1|TRBD2|NA|TRBV14
CASSALAGIDEQFF
TGTGCCAGTTCCGCACTAGCGGGAATTGATGAGCAGTTCTTC
>TRBJ2-3|NA|NA|TRBV7-6
CASSLAEGTQILDTQYF
TGTGCCAGCAGCTTAGCGGAGGGGACCCAAATTCTGGATACGCAGTATTTT
>TRBJ2-7|NA|few|TRBV28
CASSLGAGTYRYF
TGTGCCAGCAGTCTAGGTGCAGGGACTTATCGGTACTTC
>TRBJ2-5|NA|once|TRBV28
CASSLSNGRIPFGETQYF
TGTGCCAGCAGTTTATCAAACGGGAGAATCCCCTTTGGAGAGACCCAGTACTTC
>TRBJ2-7|NA|NA|TRBV1
CTSSQFRGPSYEQYF
TGCACCAGCAGCCAATTCAGGGGGCCCTCCTACGAGCAGTACTTC